This is a list of T cell receptor beta chains from one sample in a study of beta chain features in type 1 diabetes. Profiling relied on immunoSEQ multiplex PCR, and the TCRdb table lists in-frame clones only, not all of them. The sample shows some 25,000 clones, approximately 55% of them seen only once. The material sequenced was Tregs from blood. The receptors derive from a woman in her late teens or twenties with type 1 diabetes. Each CDR3 is given without its conserved first and last residue. The listing skips clone size in some rows; elsewhere it reads once, few, many or a size class.

clone size,J gene,V gene,CDR3 protein
NA,TRBJ1-5,TRBV28,ASYPGGSSQPQH
NA,TRBJ1-2,TRBV28,ASSTSGGAGGYT
NA,TRBJ2-3,TRBV11-3,ASSLDTGRGDTQY
NA,TRBJ2-1,TRBV7-9,ASSLEGGWDEQF
NA,TRBJ1-2,TRBV29-1,SANRGNYGYT
NA,TRBJ1-5,TRBV18,ASSPNSNSNQPQH
NA,TRBJ2-1,TRBV14,ASSHWGRGQGPLREQF
NA,TRBJ1-1,TRBV6-6,ASSFTGTEAF
NA,TRBJ2-5,TRBV6-6,ASSRQGKETQY
NA,TRBJ2-1,TRBV7-7,ASSLANGGEQF
NA,TRBJ1-2,TRBV30,AWSVRPGNYGYT
medium-sized,TRBJ2-1,TRBV19,ATRAGERYEQF
NA,TRBJ2-3,TRBV5-4,ASALGAGGFRIGTDTQY